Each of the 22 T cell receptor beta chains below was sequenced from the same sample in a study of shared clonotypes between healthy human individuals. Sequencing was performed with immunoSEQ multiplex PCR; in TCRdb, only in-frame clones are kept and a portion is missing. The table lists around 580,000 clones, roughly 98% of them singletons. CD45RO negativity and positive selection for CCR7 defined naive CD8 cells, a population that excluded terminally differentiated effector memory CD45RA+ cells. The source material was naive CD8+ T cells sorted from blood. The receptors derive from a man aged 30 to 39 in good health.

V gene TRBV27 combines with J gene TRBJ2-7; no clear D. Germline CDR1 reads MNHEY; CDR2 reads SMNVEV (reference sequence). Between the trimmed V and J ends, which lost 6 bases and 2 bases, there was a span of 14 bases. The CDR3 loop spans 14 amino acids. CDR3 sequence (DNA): TGTGCCAGCAGCCAACACAAGGGCCCCTACGAGCAGTACTTC. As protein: CASSQHKGPYEQYF.

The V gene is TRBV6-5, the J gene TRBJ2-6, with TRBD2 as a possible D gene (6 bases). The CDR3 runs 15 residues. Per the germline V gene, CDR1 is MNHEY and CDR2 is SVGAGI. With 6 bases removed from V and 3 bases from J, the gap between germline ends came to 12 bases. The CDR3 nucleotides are TGTGCCAGCAGCTTTGGACTACTTGGGGCCAACGTCCTGACTTTC. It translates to CASSFGLLGANVLTF.

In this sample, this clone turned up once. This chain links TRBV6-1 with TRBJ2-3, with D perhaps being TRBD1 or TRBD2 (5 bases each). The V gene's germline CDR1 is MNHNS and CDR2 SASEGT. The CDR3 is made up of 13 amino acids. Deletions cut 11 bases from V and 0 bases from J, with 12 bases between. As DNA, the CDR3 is TGTGCCTCAGCCTGGGACAGCACAGATACGCAGTATTTT. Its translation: CASAWDSTDTQYF.

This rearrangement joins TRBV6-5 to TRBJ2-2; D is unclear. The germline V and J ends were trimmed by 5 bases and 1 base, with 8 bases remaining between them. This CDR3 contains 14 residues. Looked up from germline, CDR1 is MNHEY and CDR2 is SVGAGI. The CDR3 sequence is CASSNYRNTGELFF. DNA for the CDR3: TGTGCCAGCAGTAACTACAGGAACACCGGGGAGCTGTTTTTT.

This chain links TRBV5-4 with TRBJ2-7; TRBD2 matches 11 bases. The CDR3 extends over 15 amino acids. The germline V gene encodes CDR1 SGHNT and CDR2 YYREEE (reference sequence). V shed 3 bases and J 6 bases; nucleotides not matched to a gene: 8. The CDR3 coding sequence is TGTGCCAGCAGCTCAGGTACTAGCGGGAGCGGCGAGCAGTACTTC. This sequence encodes CASSSGTSGSGEQYF.

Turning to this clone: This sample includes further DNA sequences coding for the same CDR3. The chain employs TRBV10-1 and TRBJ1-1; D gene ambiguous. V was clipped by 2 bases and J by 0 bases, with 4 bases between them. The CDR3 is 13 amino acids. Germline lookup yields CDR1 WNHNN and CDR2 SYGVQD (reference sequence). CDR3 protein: CASSEGVNTEAFF. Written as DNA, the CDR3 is TGCGCCAGCAGTGAGGGGGTGAACACTGAAGCTTTCTTT.

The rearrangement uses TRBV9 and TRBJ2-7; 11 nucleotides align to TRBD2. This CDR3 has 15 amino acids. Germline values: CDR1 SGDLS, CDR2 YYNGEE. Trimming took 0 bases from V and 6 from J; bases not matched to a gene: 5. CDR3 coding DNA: TGTGCCAGCAGCGTAGGGGCTAGCGGGAGGTTCGAGCAGTACTTC. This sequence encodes CASSVGASGRFEQYF.

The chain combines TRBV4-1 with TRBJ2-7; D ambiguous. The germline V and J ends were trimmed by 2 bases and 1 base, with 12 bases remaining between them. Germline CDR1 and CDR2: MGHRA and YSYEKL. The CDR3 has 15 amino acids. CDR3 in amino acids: CASSQLLTQSYEQYF. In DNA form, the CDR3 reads TGCGCCAGCAGCCAACTCCTTACCCAATCCTACGAGCAGTACTTC.

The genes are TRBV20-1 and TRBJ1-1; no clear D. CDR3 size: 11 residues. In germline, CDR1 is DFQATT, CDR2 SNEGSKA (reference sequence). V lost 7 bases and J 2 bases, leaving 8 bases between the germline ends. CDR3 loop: CSVTANTEAFF. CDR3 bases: TGCAGTGTTACTGCTAACACTGAAGCTTTCTTT.

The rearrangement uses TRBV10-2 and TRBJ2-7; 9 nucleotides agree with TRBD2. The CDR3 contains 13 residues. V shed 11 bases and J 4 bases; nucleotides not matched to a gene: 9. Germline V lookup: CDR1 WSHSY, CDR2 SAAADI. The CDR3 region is CAGRLAVPYEQYF. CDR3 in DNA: TGCGCCGGACGACTAGCGGTTCCTTACGAGCAGTACTTC.

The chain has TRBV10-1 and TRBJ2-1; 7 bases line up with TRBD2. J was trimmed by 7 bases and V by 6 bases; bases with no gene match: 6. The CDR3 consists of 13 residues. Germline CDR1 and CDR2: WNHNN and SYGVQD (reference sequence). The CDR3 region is CASSLAGHNEQFF. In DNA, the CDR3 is TGCGCCAGCAGCTTAGCGGGTCATAATGAGCAGTTCTTC.

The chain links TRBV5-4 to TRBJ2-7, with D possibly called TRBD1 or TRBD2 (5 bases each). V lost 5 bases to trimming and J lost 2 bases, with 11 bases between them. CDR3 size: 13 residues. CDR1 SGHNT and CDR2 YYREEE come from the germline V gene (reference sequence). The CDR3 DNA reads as TGTGCCAGCAGTTCCAGGGACGCCTACGAGCAGTACTTC. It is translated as CASSSRDAYEQYF. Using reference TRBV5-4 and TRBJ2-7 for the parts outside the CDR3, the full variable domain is ETGVTQSPTHLIKTRGQQVTLRCSSQSGHNTVSWYQQALGQGPQFIFQYYREEENGRGNFPPRFSGLQFPNYSSELNVNALELDDSALYLCASSSRDAYEQYFGPGTRLTVT.

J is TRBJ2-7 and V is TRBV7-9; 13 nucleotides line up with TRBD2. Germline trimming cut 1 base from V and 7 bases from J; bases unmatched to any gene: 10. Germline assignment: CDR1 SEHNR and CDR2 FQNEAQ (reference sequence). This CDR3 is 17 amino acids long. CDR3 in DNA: TGTGCCAGCAGCTTAGTAGACCGGACTAGCGGGAGTGTGGAGCAGTACTTC. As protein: CASSLVDRTSGSVEQYF.

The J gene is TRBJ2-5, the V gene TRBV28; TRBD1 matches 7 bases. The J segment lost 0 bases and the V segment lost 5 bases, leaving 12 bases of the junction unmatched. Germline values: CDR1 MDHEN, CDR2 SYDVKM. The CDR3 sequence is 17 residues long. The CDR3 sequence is CASSPLYRTGYQETQYF. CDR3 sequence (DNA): TGTGCCAGCAGTCCCCTCTATCGGACAGGTTACCAAGAGACCCAGTACTTC.

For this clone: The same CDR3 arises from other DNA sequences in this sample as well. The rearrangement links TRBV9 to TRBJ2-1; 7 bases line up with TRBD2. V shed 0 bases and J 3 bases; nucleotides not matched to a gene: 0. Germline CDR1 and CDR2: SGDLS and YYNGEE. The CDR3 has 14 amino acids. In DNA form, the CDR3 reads TGTGCCAGCAGCGTAGCTAGCGGCTACAATGAGCAGTTCTTC. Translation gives CASSVASGYNEQFF.

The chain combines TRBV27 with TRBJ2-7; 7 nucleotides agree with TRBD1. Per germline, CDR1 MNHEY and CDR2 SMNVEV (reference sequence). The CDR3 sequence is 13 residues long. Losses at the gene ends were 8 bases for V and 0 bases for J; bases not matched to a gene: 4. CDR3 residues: CASARTGSYEQYF. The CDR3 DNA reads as TGTGCCAGCGCTCGGACAGGCTCCTACGAGCAGTACTTC.

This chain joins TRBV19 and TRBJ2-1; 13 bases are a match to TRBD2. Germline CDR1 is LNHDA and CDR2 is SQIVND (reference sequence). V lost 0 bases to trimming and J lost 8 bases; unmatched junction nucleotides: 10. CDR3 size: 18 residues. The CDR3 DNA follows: TGTGCCAGTAGTATAGATCCTCCGGGACTAGCGGGAACCCATGAGCAGTTCTTC. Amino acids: CASSIDPPGLAGTHEQFF.

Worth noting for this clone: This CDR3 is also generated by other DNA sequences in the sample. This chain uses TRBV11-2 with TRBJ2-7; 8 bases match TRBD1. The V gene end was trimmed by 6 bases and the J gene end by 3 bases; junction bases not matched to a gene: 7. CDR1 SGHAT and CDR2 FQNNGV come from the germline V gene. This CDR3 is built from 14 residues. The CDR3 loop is CASRLGTGGYEQYF. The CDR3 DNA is TGTGCCAGCAGGCTGGGGACAGGAGGCTACGAGCAGTACTTC.

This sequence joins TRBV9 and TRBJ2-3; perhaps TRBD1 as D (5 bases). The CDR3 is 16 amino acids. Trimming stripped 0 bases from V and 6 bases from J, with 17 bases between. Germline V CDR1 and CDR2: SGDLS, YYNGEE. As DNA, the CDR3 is TGTGCCAGCAGCGTAGAGAGGATTGTAGGGGTGGATACGCAGTATTTT. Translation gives CASSVERIVGVDTQYF.

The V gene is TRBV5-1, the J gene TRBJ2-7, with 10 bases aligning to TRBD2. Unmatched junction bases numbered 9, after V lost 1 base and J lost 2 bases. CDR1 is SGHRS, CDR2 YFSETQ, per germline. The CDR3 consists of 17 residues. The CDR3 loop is CASSLQNSGRSPYEQYF. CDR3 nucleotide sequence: TGCGCCAGCAGCTTGCAAAATAGCGGGAGGTCCCCCTACGAGCAGTACTTC.

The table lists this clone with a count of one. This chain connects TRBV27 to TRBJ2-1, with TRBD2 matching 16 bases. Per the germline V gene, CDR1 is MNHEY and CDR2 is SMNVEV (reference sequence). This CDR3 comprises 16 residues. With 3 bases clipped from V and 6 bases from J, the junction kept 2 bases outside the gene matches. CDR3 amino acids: CASSLGTSGRANEQFF. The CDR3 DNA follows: TGTGCCAGCAGTTTGGGGACTAGCGGGAGGGCCAATGAGCAGTTCTTC.

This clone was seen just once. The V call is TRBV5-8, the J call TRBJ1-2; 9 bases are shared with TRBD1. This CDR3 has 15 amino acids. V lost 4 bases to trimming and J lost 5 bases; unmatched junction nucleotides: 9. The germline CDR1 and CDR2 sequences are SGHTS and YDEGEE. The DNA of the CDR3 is TGTGCCAGCAGCCCCGGACAGGGGACTCTATATGGCTACACCTTC. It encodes CASSPGQGTLYGYTF.